The T cell receptor beta chain described here comes from a study of OX40 agonist ivuxolimab in advanced cancers. TCRdb keeps only in-frame clones here, not all; method: immunoSEQ multiplex PCR. This table holds around 23,000 clones, 65% to 85% found once. V was cut by 5 bases and J by 0 bases, with 13 bases left in between. The CDR3 is 15 residues long. Germline values: CDR1 MDHEN, CDR2 SYDVKM. The V gene is TRBV28, the J gene TRBJ1-1; no reliable D call. The sequencing used CD4+ or CD8+ T cells sorted from blood, collected in a trial of the OX40 agonist ivuxolimab. The clonotype was recovered from an adult with an advanced solid tumor such as melanoma, head and neck, liver or kidney cancer. The CDR3 here is CASSTSVRLNTEAFF. In DNA, the CDR3 is TGTGCCAGCAGTACCTCGGTCAGATTGAACACTGAAGCTTTCTTT.